This TCR beta chain is from a study of T-cell memory formation after mild COVID-19. On the study more broadly: Across donors, TCR clusters were largely donor specific.

Study findings and constraints: Some responding clones appeared in pre-infection memory, suggesting cross-reactive memory joined.

This clonotype was counted at least ten times. Its antigen is undetermined. A 5'RACE reaction primed in the constant segment made cDNA libraries of TCR alpha and TCR beta, and these carried sample barcodes and UMIs. TCRdb reprocessed the 5' RACE reads via MiXCR and lists one record per CDR3 protein. The table lists about 130,000 distinct CDR3 sequences, about a sixth of them singletons. The specimen was PBMCs or a T cell subset sorted from them (not recorded which). The source is a man between 18 and 29 years old who had mild COVID-19 (a few samples of this study predate the infection). Cell type and time point are not known.

CDR3 protein: CASSPGTGLYEQYV. CDR3 DNA: TGTGCCAGCAGCCCAGGGACTGGACTCTACGAGCAGTACGTC. J is TRBJ2-7 and V is TRBV3-1; the D gene is possibly TRBD2 (6 bases). V was shortened by 4 bases and J by 3 bases, with 13 bases between the two germline ends. The CDR3 has 14 amino acids. Germline CDR1 is LGHDT and CDR2 is YNNKEL (reference sequence).